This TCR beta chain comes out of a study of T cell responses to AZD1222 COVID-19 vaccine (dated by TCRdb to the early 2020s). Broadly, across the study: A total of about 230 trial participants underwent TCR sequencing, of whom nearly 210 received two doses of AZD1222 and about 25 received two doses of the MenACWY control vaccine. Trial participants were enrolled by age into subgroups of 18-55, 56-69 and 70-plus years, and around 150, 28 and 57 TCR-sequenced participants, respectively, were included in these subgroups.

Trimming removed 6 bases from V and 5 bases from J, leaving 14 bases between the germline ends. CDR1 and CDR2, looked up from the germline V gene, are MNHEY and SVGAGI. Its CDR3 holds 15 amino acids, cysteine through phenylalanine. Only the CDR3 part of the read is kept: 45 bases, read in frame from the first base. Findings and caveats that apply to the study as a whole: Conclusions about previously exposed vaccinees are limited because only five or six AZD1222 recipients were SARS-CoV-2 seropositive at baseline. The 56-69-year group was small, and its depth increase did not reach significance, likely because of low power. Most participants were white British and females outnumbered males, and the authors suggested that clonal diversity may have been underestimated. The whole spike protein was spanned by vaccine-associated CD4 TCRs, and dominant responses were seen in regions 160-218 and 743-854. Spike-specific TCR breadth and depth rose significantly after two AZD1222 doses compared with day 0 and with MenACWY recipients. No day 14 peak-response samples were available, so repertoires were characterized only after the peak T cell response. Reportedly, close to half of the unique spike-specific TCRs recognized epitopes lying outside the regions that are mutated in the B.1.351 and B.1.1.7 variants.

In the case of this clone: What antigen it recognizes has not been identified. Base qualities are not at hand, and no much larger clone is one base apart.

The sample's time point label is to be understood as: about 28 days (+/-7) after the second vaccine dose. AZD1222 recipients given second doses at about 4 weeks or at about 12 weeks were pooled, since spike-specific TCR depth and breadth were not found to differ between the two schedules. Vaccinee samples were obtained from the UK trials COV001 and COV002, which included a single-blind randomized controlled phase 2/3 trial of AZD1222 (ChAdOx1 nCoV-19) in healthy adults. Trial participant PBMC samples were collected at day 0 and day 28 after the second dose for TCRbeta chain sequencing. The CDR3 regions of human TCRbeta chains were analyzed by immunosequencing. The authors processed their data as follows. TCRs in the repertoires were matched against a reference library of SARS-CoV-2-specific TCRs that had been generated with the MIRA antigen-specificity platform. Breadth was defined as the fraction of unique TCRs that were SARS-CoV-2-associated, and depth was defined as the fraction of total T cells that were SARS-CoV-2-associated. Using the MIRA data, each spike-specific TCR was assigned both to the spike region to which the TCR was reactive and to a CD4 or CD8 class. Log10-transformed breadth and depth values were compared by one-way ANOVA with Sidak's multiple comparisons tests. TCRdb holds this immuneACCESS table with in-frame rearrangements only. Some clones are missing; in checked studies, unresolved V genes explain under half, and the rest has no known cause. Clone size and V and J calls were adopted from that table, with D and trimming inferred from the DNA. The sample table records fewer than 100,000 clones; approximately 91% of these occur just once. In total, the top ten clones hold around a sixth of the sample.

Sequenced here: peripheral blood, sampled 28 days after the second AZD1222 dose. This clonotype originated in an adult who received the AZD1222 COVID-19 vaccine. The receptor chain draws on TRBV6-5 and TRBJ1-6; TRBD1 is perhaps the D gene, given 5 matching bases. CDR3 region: CASSQDGGNNSPLHF. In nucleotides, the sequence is TGTGCCAGCAGCCAGGACGGGGGTAATAATTCACCCCTCCACTTT.